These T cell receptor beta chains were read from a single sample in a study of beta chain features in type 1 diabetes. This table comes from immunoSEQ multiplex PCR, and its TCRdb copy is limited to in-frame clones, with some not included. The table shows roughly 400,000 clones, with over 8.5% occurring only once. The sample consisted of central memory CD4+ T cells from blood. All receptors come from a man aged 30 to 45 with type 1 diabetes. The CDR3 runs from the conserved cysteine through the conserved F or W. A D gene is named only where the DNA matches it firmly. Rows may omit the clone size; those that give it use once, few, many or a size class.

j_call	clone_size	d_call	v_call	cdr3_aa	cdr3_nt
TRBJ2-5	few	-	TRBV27	CASSLRAVQETQYF	TGTGCCAGCAGTTTACGAGCGGTCCAAGAGACCCAGTACTTC
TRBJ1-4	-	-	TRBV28	CAVIGAGANEKLFF	TGTGCCGTCATAGGGGCAGGGGCTAATGAAAAACTGTTTTTT
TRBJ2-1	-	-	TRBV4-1	CASSHLTDPVSYNEQFF	TGCGCCAGCAGCCATTTAACGGACCCAGTGTCCTACAATGAGCAGTTCTTC
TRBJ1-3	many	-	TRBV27	CASSLDHRAGNTIYF	TGTGCCAGCAGTTTGGATCACAGGGCCGGAAACACCATATATTTT
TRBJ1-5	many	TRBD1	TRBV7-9	CASSFGTGGQQPQHF	TGTGCCAGCAGCTTCGGGACAGGGGGTCAACAGCCCCAGCATTTT
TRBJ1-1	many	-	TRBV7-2	CASSRRGGTTEAFF	TGTGCCAGCAGCCGAAGGGGGGGGACCACTGAAGCTTTCTTT
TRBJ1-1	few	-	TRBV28	CASRTLPNNPRTEAFF	TGTGCCAGCCGAACTCTCCCCAATAACCCCCGGACAGAAGCTTTCTTT
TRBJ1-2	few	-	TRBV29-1	CSVEGQARGYTF	TGCAGCGTTGAGGGGCAGGCACGAGGCTACACCTTC
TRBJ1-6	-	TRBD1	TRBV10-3	CAISERTGLDNSPLHF	TGTGCCATCAGTGAACGGACAGGGTTGGATAATTCACCCCTCCACTTT
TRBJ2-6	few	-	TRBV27	CASSLVGAGSGANVLTF	TGTGCCAGCAGTTTAGTAGGGGCAGGGTCTGGGGCCAACGTCCTGACTTTC
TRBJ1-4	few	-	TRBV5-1	CASSLPGREKLFF	TGCGCCAGCAGCTTGCCAGGGAGGGAAAAACTGTTTTTT
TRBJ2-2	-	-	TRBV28	CASSPEPKEYPSMDTGELFF	TGTGCCAGCAGCCCTGAACCTAAGGAGTACCCTAGCATGGACACCGGGGAGCTGTTTTTT